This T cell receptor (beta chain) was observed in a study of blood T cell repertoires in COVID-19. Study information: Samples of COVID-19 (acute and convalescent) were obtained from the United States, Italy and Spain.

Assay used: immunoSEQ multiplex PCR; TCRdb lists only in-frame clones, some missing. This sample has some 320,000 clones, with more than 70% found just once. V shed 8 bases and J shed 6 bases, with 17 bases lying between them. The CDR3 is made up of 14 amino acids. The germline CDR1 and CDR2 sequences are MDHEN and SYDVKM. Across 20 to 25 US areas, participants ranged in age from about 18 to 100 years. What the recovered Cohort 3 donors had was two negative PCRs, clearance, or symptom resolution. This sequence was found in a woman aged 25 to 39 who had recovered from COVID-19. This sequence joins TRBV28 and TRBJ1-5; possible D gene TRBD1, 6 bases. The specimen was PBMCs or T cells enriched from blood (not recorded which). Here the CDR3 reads CASLPGGAGQPQHF. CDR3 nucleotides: TGTGCCAGCCTCCCCGGGGGGGCAGGTCAGCCCCAGCATTTT.